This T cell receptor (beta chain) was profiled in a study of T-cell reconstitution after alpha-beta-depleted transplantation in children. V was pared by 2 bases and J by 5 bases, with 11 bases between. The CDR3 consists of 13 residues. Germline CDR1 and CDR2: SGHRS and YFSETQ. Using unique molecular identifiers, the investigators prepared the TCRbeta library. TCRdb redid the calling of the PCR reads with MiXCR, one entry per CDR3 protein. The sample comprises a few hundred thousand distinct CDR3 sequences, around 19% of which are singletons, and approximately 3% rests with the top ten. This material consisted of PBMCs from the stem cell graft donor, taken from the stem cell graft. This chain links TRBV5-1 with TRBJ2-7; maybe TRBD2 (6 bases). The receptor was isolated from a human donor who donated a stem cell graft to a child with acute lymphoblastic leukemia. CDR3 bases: TGCGCCAGCAGCTTCGGGGGTGCGGACGAGCAGTACTTC. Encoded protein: CASSFGGADEQYF.